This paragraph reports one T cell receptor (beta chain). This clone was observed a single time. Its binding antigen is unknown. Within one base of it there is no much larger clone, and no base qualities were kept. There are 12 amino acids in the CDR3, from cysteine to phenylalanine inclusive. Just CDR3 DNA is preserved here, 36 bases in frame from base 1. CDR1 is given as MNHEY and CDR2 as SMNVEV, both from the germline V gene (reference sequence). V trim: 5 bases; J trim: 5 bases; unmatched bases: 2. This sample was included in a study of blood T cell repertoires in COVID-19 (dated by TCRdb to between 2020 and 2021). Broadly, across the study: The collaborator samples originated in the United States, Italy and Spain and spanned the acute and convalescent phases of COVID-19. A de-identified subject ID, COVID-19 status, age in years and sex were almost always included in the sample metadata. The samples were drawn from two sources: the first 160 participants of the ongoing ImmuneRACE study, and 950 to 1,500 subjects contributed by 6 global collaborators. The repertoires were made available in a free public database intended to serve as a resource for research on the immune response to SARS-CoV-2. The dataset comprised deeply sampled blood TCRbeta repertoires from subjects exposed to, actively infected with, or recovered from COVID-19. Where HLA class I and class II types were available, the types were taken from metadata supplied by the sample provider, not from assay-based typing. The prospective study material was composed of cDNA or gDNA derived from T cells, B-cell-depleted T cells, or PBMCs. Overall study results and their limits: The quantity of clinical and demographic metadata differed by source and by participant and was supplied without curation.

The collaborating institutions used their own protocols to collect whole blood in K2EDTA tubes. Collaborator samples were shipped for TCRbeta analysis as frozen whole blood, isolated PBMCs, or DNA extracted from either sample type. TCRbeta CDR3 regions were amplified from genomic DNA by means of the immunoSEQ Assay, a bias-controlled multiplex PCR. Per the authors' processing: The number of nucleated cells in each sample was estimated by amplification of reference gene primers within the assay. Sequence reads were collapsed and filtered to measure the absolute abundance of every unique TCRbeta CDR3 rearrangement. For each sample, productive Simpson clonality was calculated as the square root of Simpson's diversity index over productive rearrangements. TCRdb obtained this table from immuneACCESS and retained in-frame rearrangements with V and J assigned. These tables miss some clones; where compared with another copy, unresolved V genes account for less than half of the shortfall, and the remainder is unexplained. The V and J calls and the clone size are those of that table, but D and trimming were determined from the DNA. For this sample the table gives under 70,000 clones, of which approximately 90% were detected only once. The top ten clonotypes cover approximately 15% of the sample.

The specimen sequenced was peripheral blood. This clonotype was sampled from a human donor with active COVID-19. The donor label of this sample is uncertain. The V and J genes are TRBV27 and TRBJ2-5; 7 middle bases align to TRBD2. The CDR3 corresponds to CASSPGGETQYF. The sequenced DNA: TGTGCCAGCAGTCCCGGGGGGGAGACCCAGTACTTC.